A single sample is the source of the 7 T cell receptor beta chains below, sequenced in a study of blood T cell repertoires in COVID-19. TCRdb keeps only in-frame clones here, not all; method: immunoSEQ multiplex PCR. Among 150,000 to 200,000 clones listed, around four fifths were seen once. Sequencing was carried out using peripheral blood. Receptor source: a woman in her 70s with COVID-19, enrolled during active disease.

The chain couples TRBV6-5 to TRBJ2-1; the match to TRBD2 covers 14 bases. V gave up 2 bases and J gave up 9 bases; unmatched junction bases: 3. The germline CDR1 and CDR2 sequences are MNHEY and SVGAGI. This CDR3 contains 15 residues. CDR3 in amino acids: CASSYGTSGSSEQFF. In nucleotides, the CDR3 is TGTGCCAGCAGTTACGGGACTAGCGGGAGCTCTGAGCAGTTCTTC.

The sample holds a few counts of this clone. This chain uses TRBV10-3 with TRBJ1-4; 11 nucleotides match TRBD1. Germline values: CDR1 ENHRY, CDR2 SYGVKD. After removal of 6 bases from V and 8 bases from J, the junction contained 8 bases not matched to a gene. This CDR3 contains 15 residues. CDR3 sequence: CAISQGQGDGEKLFF. CDR3 coding DNA: TGTGCCATCAGCCAGGGACAGGGGGACGGGGAAAAACTGTTTTTT.

The chain has TRBV7-2 and TRBJ1-1; D ambiguous. Germline-derived CDR1 and CDR2 are SGHTA and FQGNSA. The CDR3 length is 13 residues. V was cut by 5 bases and J by 0 bases, with 7 bases left in between. The CDR3 reads CASSPGLNTEAFF. CDR3 nucleotides: TGTGCCAGCAGCCCGGGGTTGAACACTGAAGCTTTCTTT.

The chain joins TRBV6-5 to TRBJ2-3, with 9 positions matching TRBD2. This CDR3 comprises 14 residues. Trimming removed 2 bases from V and 6 bases from J; junction bases left unmatched: 3. Germline lookup yields CDR1 MNHEY and CDR2 SVGAGI. The CDR3 region is CASSYPGLADTQYF. The CDR3 region has the DNA TGTGCCAGCAGTTACCCCGGACTAGCGGATACGCAGTATTTT.

V and J are TRBV19 and TRBJ2-3, with TRBD1 identical over 10 bases. From germline, CDR1 is LNHDA and CDR2 SQIVND (reference sequence). Trimming at V came to 6 bases and at J to 2 bases, leaving 8 bases not matched to a gene. There are 16 residues in the CDR3. The CDR3 sequence: CASSHGGQGFTDTQYF. In DNA form, the CDR3 reads TGTGCCAGTAGCCACGGGGGACAGGGGTTCACAGATACGCAGTATTTT. The full variable domain, its missing parts supplied by reference TRBV19 and TRBJ2-3, is DGGITQSPKYLFRKEGQNVTLSCEQNLNHDAMYWYRQDPGQGLRLIYYSQIVNDFQKGDIAEGYSVSREKKESFPLTVTSAQKNPTAFYLCASSHGGQGFTDTQYFGPGTRLTVL.

The rearrangement uses TRBV28 and TRBJ1-1; D not certain. CDR3 length: 11 amino acids. Germline V gene sequence: CDR1 MDHEN, CDR2 SYDVKM. Trimming cost V 3 bases and J 5 bases, with 4 bases left between them. The CDR3 here is CASSFRTEAFF. The CDR3 coding sequence is TGTGCCAGCAGTTTTCGTACTGAAGCTTTCTTT. The full variable domain, rest sourced from reference TRBV28 and TRBJ1-1, is DVKVTQSSRYLVKRTGEKVFLECVQDMDHENMFWYRQDPGLGLRLIYFSYDVKMKEKGDIPEGYSVSREKKERFSLILESASTNQTSMYLCASSFRTEAFFGQGTRLTVV.

V is TRBV21-1 and J is TRBJ2-7; the D call of TRBD1 is as the table states it, not checked on the DNA. TRBV21-1 has pseudogene status. CDR3 length equals 15 residues. The CDR3 spells CASSKANHRVNEQYV. CDR3 nucleotide sequence: TGTGCCAGCAGCAAAGCAAATCACAGGGTCAACGAGCAGTACGTC.